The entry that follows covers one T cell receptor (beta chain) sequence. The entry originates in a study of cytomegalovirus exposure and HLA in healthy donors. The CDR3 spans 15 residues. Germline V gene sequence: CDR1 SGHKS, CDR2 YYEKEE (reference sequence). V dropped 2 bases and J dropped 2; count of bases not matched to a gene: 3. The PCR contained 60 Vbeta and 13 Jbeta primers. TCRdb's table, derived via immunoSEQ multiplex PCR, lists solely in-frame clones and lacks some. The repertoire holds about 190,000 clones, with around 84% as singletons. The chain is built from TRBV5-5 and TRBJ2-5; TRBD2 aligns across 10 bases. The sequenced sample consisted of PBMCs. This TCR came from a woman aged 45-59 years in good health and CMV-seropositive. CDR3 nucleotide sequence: TGTGCCAGCAGCTTACAAGCGGGGGGGCAAGAGACCCAGTACTTC. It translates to CASSLQAGGQETQYF.